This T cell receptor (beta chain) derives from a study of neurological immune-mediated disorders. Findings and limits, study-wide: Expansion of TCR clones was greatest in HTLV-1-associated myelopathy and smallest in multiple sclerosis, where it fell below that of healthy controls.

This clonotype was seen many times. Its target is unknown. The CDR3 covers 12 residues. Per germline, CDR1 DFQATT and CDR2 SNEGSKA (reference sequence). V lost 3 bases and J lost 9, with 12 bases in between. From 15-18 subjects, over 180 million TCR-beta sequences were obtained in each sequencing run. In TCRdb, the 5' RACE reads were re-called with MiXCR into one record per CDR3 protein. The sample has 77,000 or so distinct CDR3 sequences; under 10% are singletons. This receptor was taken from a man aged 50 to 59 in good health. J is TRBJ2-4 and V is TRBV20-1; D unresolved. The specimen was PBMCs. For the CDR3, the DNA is TGCAGTGCTAGTCGAAGTTGGGGCATTCAGTACTTC. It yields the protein CSASRSWGIQYF.